The clone carrying this T cell receptor (beta chain) was counted a few times. Its antigen is undetermined. A TCRbeta library incorporating unique molecular identifiers was prepared. One entry per CDR3 protein results from TCRdb running MiXCR on the PCR reads. This table has some 120,000 distinct CDR3 sequences, around 9.8% appearing once. CDR1 is LGHNA, CDR2 YSLEER, per germline. The length of the CDR3 is 16 residues. The trim removed 4 bases at V and 3 bases at J, leaving 9 bases unmatched. This sample is part of a study of T-cell reconstitution after alpha-beta-depleted transplantation in children. Regarding the study as a whole: Where alpha-beta T cells came from about two months after transplant was reportedly several hundred expanded graft clones. Some patients' high day-60 TCRbeta diversity was traced to surviving recipient T cells and thymic progenitors. It was newly produced T cells that mostly accounted for T-cell counts and diversity one year after transplant.

This rearrangement joins TRBV4-3 to TRBJ2-1; TRBD1 matches at 7 bases. The sequencing used PBMCs, mostly from graft donor cells, collected 180 days after TCRalphabeta/CD19-depleted stem cell transplant. This TCR came from a girl under three years old who had a stem cell transplant for combined immunodeficiency, so the T cells may come from the graft donor. CDR3 nucleotide sequence: TGCGCCAGCAGCCGAGACAGGGAAGAGTTCTACAATGAGCAGTTCTTC. Its translation: CASSRDREEFYNEQFF.